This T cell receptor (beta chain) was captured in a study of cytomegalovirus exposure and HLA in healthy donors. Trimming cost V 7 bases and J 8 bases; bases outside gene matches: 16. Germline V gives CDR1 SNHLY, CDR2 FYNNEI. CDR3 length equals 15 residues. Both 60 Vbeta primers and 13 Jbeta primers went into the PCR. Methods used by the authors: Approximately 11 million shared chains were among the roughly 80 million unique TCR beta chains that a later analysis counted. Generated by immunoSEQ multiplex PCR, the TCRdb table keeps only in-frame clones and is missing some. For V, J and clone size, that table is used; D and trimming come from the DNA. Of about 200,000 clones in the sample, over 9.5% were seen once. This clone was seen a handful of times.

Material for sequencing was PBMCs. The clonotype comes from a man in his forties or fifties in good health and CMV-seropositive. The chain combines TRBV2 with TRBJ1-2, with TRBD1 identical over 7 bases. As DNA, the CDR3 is TGTGCCAGCACCATTGGGGGGAAAGGGGGCGCAGGCTACACCTTC. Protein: CASTIGGKGGAGYTF.